This is a list of T cell receptor beta chains from one sample in a study of blood T cell repertoires in COVID-19. Some clones are missing from TCRdb's copy, which holds only in-frame ones; the method was immunoSEQ multiplex PCR. The sample holds more than 250,000 clones, under 90% seen once. Sequenced input: peripheral blood. These receptors originate from a human donor in a cohort sampled during active COVID-19. Both conserved end residues are part of each CDR3. The D gene is left open where the match is weak. Part of the rows lack a size; the others show once, few, many or a class for expanded clones.

abundance	d_gene	len	v_gene	j_gene	CDR3nt	CDR3aa
.	TRBD2	15	TRBV5-4	TRBJ2-3	TGTGCCAGCAGTACTAGCGGGTGGGACACAGATACGCAGTATTTT	CASSTSGWDTDTQYF
.	TRBD2	16	TRBV7-8	TRBJ2-5	TGTGCCAGCAGCTTTAACAGCGGGAGTGTACAAGAGACCCAGTACTTC	CASSFNSGSVQETQYF
.	.	15	TRBV5-5	TRBJ1-1	TGTGCCAGCAGCTGGAGAGTACAGGGTAACACTGAAGCTTTCTTT	CASSWRVQGNTEAFF
.	TRBD2	16	TRBV3-1/TRBV3-2	TRBJ2-1	TGTGCCAGCAGCCAAGATGCTAGCGGGGTTTGGAATGAGCAGTTCTTC	CASSQDASGVWNEQFF
.	.	13	TRBV23-1	TRBJ2-1	TGCGCCAGCAGTCTGATCGGGGAAAATGAGCAGTTCTTC	CASSLIGENEQFF
.	.	15	TRBV5-1	TRBJ2-3	TGCGCCAGCAGCTTGGGAGGCGGCCGCACAGATACGCAGTATTTT	CASSLGGGRTDTQYF
.	.	14	TRBV5-1	TRBJ2-7	TGCGCCAGCAGCTTGCAGGCCTCCTCCTACGAGCAGTACTTC	CASSLQASSYEQYF
.	.	16	TRBV6-5	TRBJ2-5	TGTGCCAGCAGTTACTCTCGGTTCCCTCTCCAAGAGACCCAGTACTTC	CASSYSRFPLQETQYF
.	.	16	TRBV28	TRBJ1-2	TGTGCCAGCAGTTCACCTGGGACTGGGCATGGATATGGCTACACCTTC	CASSSPGTGHGYGYTF
few	.	13	TRBV10-3	TRBJ1-3	TGTGCCATCAGGGGGCCTTCCGGAAACACCATATATTTT	CAIRGPSGNTIYF
.	.	15	TRBV7-9	TRBJ1-6	TGTGCCAGCAGCTTAGGGCAGGGAGGTAATTCACCCCTCCACTTT	CASSLGQGGNSPLHF
.	.	16	TRBV6-2/TRBV6-3	TRBJ2-2	TGTGCCAGCAGTCGCCAGGGGCTTTCGAACACCGGGGAGCTGTTTTTT	CASSRQGLSNTGELFF
.	.	16	TRBV19	TRBJ2-7	TGTGCCAGTAGTATAGTTCATCAGGGGACGGTCTACGAGCAGTACTTC	CASSIVHQGTVYEQYF
once	TRBD2	14	TRBV29-1	TRBJ2-7	TGCAGCGTCGTGACTAGCGGACTACCCGACGAGCAGTACTTC	CSVVTSGLPDEQYF
.	.	16	TRBV4-1	TRBJ2-1	TGCGCCAGCAGCCAAAATCTTGGGGAGCCGGCGATTGAGCAGTTCTTC	CASSQNLGEPAIEQFF
.	TRBD2	18	TRBV9	TRBJ2-1	TGTGCCAGCAGCACCCGAGCAACGTTAGCGGGGCTTTACAATGAGCAGTTCTTC	CASSTRATLAGLYNEQFF